The 21 T cell receptor beta chains below come from one sample, sequenced in a study of identical twins. From the 5' RACE reads, TCRdb called clonotypes with MiXCR, one entry per CDR3 protein. Of about 300,000 distinct CDR3 sequences listed, about 12% were seen once; the top ten hold roughly 7%. The sample was also reused in another study, on yellow fever vaccine responses in identical twins.

The sequenced material came from CD8+ T cells sorted from blood. The receptors shown here come from a young woman in good health.

This chain uses TRBV6-5 with TRBJ1-1, with D unresolved. Deletions cut 4 bases from V and 5 bases from J, with 11 bases between. The germline CDR1 and CDR2 sequences are MNHEY and SVGAGI. The CDR3 consists of 13 residues. CDR3 nucleotide sequence: TGTGCCAGCAGTTGGGCAGGCCCGACTGAAGCTTTCTTT. Residues: CASSWAGPTEAFF.

The chain is built from TRBV15 and TRBJ2-3, with 7 nucleotides matching TRBD2. The CDR3 sequence is 17 residues long. Germline CDR1 LNHNV, CDR2 YYDKDF (reference sequence). The V gene end was trimmed by 1 base and the J gene end by 0 bases; junction bases not matched to a gene: 7. CDR3 loop: CATSRVAREWSTDTQYF. CDR3 DNA sequence: TGTGCCACCAGCAGAGTTGCGCGGGAGTGGAGCACAGATACGCAGTATTTT.

This clonotype was observed once. The chain employs TRBV7-9 and TRBJ1-1; a weak D match, TRBD1 (6 bases). From germline, CDR1 is SEHNR and CDR2 FQNEAQ (reference sequence). Deletions cut 2 bases from V and 3 bases from J, with 13 bases between. The CDR3 covers 15 residues. In nucleotides, the CDR3 is TGTGCCAGCAGCTTATGGGTGGGACAAGACACTGAAGCTTTCTTT. This sequence encodes CASSLWVGQDTEAFF.

The genes are TRBV11-2 and TRBJ1-6, with a weak D call TRBD1 (5 bases). Germline-derived CDR1 and CDR2 are SGHAT and FQNNGV. V lost 8 bases and J 8 bases, leaving 19 bases between the germline ends. The CDR3 runs to 15 residues. CDR3 nucleotides: TGTGCCAGCGGGCTCCGGACGAGGGGTTATTCACCCCTCCACTTT. Encoded protein: CASGLRTRGYSPLHF.

This clonotype showed up many times. The chain joins TRBV9 to TRBJ2-2; unclear D gene. Germline V CDR1 and CDR2: SGDLS, YYNGEE. This CDR3 contains 16 residues. Trimming removed 2 bases from V and 0 bases from J, with 11 bases in between. The CDR3 loop is CASSVWSDTNTGELFF. The CDR3 DNA reads TGTGCCAGCAGCGTTTGGAGCGACACGAACACCGGGGAGCTGTTTTTT.

This clonotype has at least ten counts. The V gene is TRBV12-3 or TRBV12-4, the J gene TRBJ2-4; D uncertain. The V gene lost 3 bases and the J gene lost 8 bases, with 17 bases spanning the gap. This CDR3 contains 15 residues. CDR3: CASSLFYQPEDIQYF. CDR3 DNA sequence: TGTGCCAGCAGTTTGTTCTACCAGCCTGAGGACATTCAGTACTTC.

In this sample, this clonotype turned up a few times. A read error is possible here, since a much larger clone lies one base away. CDR3 loop: CASSIRYNEQFF. CDR3 bases: TGTGCCAGCAGCATTAGGTACAATGAGCAGTTCTTC. The rearrangement joins TRBV11-2 to TRBJ2-1; D remains ambiguous. The CDR3 length is 12 residues. The germline V and J ends were trimmed by 5 bases and 4 bases, with 6 bases remaining between them. Germline CDR1 reads SGHAT; CDR2 reads FQNNGV.

This clonotype came up a few times. This chain joins TRBV7-8 and TRBJ2-2; D gene unclear. Germline-derived CDR1 and CDR2 are SGHVS and FQNEAQ. Between the trimmed V and J ends, which lost 3 bases and 0 bases, there was a span of 5 bases. The CDR3 is 14 amino acids. The CDR3 DNA reads as TGTGCCAGCAGCTTGCGTTCGAACACCGGGGAGCTGTTTTTT. Translated: CASSLRSNTGELFF.

This clonotype was detected only a few times. This chain joins TRBV27 and TRBJ1-2, with 10 bases identical to TRBD1. J lost 1 base, V lost 3 bases, and 5 bases had no gene match. Germline V lookup: CDR1 MNHEY, CDR2 SMNVEV (reference sequence). The CDR3 covers 16 residues. In DNA, the CDR3 is TGTGCCAGCAGTTTGGTTCGGACAGGGGGTAACTATGGCTACACCTTC. It translates to CASSLVRTGGNYGYTF.

This clonotype has just a few counts. The genes are TRBV29-1 and TRBJ2-3; D not resolved. The CDR3 covers 13 residues. V lost 6 bases, J lost 2 bases, and 12 bases lay in between. Germline CDR1 and CDR2: SQVTM and ANQGSEA. The CDR3 DNA sequence: TGCAGCGTCTGGGGTACCTACACAGATACGCAGTATTTT. This gives the protein CSVWGTYTDTQYF.

This clonotype showed up just once. Mismatch with germline at one junction end may stem from a read error. The chain is built from TRBV3-1 and TRBJ2-5; 8 bases are shared with TRBD2. The CDR3 loop spans 20 amino acids. From germline, CDR1 is LGHDT and CDR2 YNNKEL (reference sequence). The CDR3 region is CACSQDFFWPSGLPQETQYF. DNA of the CDR3: TGTGCCTGCAGCCAAGATTTTTTTTGGCCTAGCGGGCTCCCGCAAGAGACCCAGTACTTC.

This clonotype was seen many times. The genes are TRBV29-1 and TRBJ2-3, with TRBD2 as a possible D gene (6 bases). Per the germline V gene, CDR1 is SQVTM and CDR2 is ANQGSEA. V was trimmed by 2 bases and J by 2 bases, leaving 17 bases between them. The length of the CDR3 is 16 residues. CDR3 sequence reads: CSVERADYPLTDTQYF. The CDR3 DNA reads as TGCAGCGTTGAACGGGCGGACTACCCCCTCACAGATACGCAGTATTTT.

This clonotype occurred a few times. The chain uses TRBV18 and TRBJ2-1, with TRBD2 matching over 7 bases. Trimming removed 2 bases from V and 3 bases from J; junction bases left unmatched: 10. The length of the CDR3 is 17 residues. Germline V gene data show CDR1 as KGHSH and CDR2 as LQKENI. For the CDR3, the DNA is TGTGCCAGCTCACCAATATATCTGCGGGAGATCTACAATGAGCAGTTCTTC. Encoded protein: CASSPIYLREIYNEQFF. The full variable domain, with the rest looked up from reference TRBV18 and TRBJ2-1, is NAGVMQNPRHLVRRRGQEARLRCSPMKGHSHVYWYRQLPEEGLKFMVYLQKENIIDESGMPKERFSAEFPKEGPSILRIQQVVRGDSAAYFCASSPIYLREIYNEQFFGPGTRLTVL.

This clonotype appeared many times. This sequence joins TRBV29-1 and TRBJ2-7, with D possibly TRBD1 on 5 matching bases. The CDR3 runs to 15 residues. In germline, CDR1 is SQVTM, CDR2 ANQGSEA. Trimming left V 7 bases short and J 3 bases short, with 22 bases between. CDR3 coding DNA: TGCAGCGCTTCAGGGTACACACGTTCCAGCTACGAGCAGTACTTC. Protein product: CSASGYTRSSYEQYF.

This clonotype was detected ten times or more. The chain recombines TRBV12-3 or TRBV12-4 with TRBJ2-7; D is possibly TRBD2 (5 bases). The germline V and J ends were trimmed by 3 bases and 6 bases, with 6 bases remaining between them. The CDR3 loop spans 11 amino acids. The CDR3 coding sequence is TGTGCCAGCAGTTTTGCGGGCGAGCAGTACTTC. This translates into CASSFAGEQYF.

The chain couples TRBV27 to TRBJ2-2; D is perhaps TRBD2 (6 bases). Trimming removed 5 bases from V and 1 base from J, with 14 bases in between. The V gene's germline CDR1 is MNHEY and CDR2 SMNVEV (reference sequence). The CDR3 has 16 residues. For the CDR3, the DNA is TGTGCCAGCAGTCCCCTGGCGGGGTTGAACACCGGGGAGCTGTTTTTT. Translating it yields CASSPLAGLNTGELFF.

This clonotype was detected only a few times. The CDR3 sequence: CASSFAGAHSSYNEQFF. The CDR3 nucleotides are TGTGCCAGCAGCTTTGCAGGGGCGCACAGCTCCTACAATGAGCAGTTCTTC. The gene calls are TRBV5-6 and TRBJ2-1; TRBD1 is a possible D gene (6 bases). From germline, CDR1 is SGHDT and CDR2 YYEEEE. The CDR3 is made up of 17 amino acids. V shed 2 bases and J shed 0 bases, with 15 bases lying between them. The whole variable domain, filled in from reference TRBV5-6 and TRBJ2-1, reads DAGVTQSPTHLIKTRGQQVTLRCSPKSGHDTVSWYQQALGQGPQFIFQYYEEEERQRGNFPDRFSGHQFPNYSSELNVNALLLGDSALYLCASSFAGAHSSYNEQFFGPGTRLTVL.

Ten or more counts support this clonotype. The rearrangement uses TRBV20-1 and TRBJ1-5; D remains ambiguous. Germline lookup yields CDR1 DFQATT and CDR2 SNEGSKA (reference sequence). The CDR3 is made up of 16 amino acids. The ends were cut back, 3 bases at V and 6 bases at J, with 21 bases in the middle. The CDR3 DNA follows: TGCAGTGCTAGTGGGGTGGACGGGGAGCAAGGTCAGCCCCAGCATTTT. Translated, it gives CSASGVDGEQGQPQHF.

This clonotype has more than one count but fewer than ten. The V and J genes are TRBV11-3 and TRBJ2-1; 10 bases are shared with TRBD1. CDR1 is SGHNT and CDR2 is YENEEA in the germline V gene. The length of the CDR3 is 16 residues. V lost 5 bases, J lost 1 base, and 5 bases stayed unmatched. CDR3 nucleotides: TGTGCCAGCAGCGTCCCGGGACAGGGGTCCTACAATGAGCAGTTCTTC. This encodes CASSVPGQGSYNEQFF.

The chain recombines TRBV20-1 with TRBJ1-1, with 7 bases lining up with TRBD1. In germline, CDR1 is DFQATT, CDR2 SNEGSKA (reference sequence). The CDR3 has 14 residues. V trimming: 4 bases; J trimming: 3 bases; junction bases outside the gene matches: 8. CDR3 protein: CSATQGEEDTEAFF. For the CDR3, the DNA is TGCAGTGCTACGCAGGGGGAGGAGGACACTGAAGCTTTCTTT.

This clonotype has a count of ten or more. The chain employs TRBV4-2 and TRBJ2-7, with D uncertain. The V and J ends lost 0 bases and 6 bases respectively, with 9 bases between them. CDR1 LGHNA and CDR2 YNFKEQ come from the germline V gene. The CDR3 is 13 residues long. CDR3 amino acids: CASSQDLKSEQYF. DNA for the CDR3: TGTGCCAGCAGCCAAGATCTTAAATCCGAGCAGTACTTC.